This T cell receptor (beta chain) is from a study of T cell responses to AZD1222 COVID-19 vaccine. Study observations and caveats: Spike-specific TCR repertoires showed rising breadth and depth after two AZD1222 doses. In the spike-specific TCR repertoire, nearly half reportedly target unmutated variant regions. At baseline, just 5 or 6 AZD1222 recipients tested seropositive.

Sequencing used immunoSEQ multiplex PCR; TCRdb keeps in-frame clones, though not all of them. This sample has some 120,000 clones; 88% occur once, and the top ten carry 7.6%. With V trimmed by 3 bases and J by 7 bases, 3 bases remained unmatched. The CDR3 runs 15 residues. Looked up from germline, CDR1 is MNHNS and CDR2 is SASEGT. As regards this clone: Antigen: not known.

This sample comprised peripheral blood, obtained on day 0 of AZD1222 vaccination. The chain is built from TRBV6-1 and TRBJ2-1; TRBD2 matches 13 bases. The sequence was collected from an adult in good health. The CDR3 sequence: CASSDGTSGVNEQFF. CDR3 DNA: TGTGCCAGCAGTGACGGGACTAGCGGGGTGAATGAGCAGTTCTTC.